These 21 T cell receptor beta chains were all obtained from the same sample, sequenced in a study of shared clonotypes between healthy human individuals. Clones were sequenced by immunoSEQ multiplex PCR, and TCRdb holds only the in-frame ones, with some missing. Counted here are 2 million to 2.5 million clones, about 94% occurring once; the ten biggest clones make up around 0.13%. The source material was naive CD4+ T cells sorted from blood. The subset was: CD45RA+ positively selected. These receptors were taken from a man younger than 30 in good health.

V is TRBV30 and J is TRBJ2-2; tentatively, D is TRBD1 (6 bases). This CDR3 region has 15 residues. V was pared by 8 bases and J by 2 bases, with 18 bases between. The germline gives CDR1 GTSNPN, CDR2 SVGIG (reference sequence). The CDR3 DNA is TGTGCCGGGGTCCCGGGACACCTTAACACCGGGGAGCTGTTTTTT. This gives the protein CAGVPGHLNTGELFF.

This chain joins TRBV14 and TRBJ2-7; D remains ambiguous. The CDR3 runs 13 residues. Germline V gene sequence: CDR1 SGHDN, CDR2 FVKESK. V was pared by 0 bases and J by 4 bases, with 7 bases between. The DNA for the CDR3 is TGTGCCAGCAGCCAAGATCTTGGTTACGAGCAGTACTTC. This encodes CASSQDLGYEQYF.

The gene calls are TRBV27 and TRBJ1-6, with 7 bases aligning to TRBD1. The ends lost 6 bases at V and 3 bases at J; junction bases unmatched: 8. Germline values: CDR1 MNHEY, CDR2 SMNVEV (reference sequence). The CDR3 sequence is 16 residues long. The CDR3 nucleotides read TGTGCCAGCAGAACGCAGGGGGTGATCTATAATTCACCCCTCCACTTT. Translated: CASRTQGVIYNSPLHF.

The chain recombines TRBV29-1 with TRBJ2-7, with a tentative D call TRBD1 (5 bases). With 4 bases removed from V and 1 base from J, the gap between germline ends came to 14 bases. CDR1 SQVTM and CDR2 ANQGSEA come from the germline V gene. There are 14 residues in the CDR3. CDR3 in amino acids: CSVAAGMMSYEQYF. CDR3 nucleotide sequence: TGCAGCGTTGCAGCAGGGATGATGTCCTACGAGCAGTACTTC.

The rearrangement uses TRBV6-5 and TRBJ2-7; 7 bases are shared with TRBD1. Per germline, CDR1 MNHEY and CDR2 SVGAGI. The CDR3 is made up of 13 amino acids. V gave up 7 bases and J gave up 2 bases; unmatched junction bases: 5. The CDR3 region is CASTQGPPYEQYF. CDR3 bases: TGTGCCAGCACACAGGGGCCCCCCTACGAGCAGTACTTC.

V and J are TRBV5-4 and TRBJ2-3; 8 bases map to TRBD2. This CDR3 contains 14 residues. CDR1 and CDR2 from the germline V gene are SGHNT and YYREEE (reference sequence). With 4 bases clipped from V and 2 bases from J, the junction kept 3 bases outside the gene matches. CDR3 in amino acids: CASSQGLVTDTQYF. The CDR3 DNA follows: TGTGCCAGCAGCCAGGGACTAGTCACAGATACGCAGTATTTT.

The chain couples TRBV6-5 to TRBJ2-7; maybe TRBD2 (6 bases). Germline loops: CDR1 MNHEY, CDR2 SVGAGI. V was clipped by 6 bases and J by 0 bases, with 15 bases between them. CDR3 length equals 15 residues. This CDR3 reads CASRRLGASSYEQYF. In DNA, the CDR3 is TGTGCCAGCAGACGACTAGGGGCAAGCTCCTACGAGCAGTACTTC.

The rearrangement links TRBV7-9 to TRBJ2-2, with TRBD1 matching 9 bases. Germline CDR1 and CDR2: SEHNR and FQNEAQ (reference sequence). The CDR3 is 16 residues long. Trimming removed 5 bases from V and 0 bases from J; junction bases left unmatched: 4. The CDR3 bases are TGTGCCAGCAGCGACCGACAGGGGGCGAACACCGGGGAGCTGTTTTTT. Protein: CASSDRQGANTGELFF.

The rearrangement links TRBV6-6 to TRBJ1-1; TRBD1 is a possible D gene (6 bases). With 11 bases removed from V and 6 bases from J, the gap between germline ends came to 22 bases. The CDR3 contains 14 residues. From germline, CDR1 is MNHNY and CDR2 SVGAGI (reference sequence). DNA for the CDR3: TGTGCCTCATCAGGGGTGGATGGAGGCGCTGAAGCTTTCTTT. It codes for CASSGVDGGAEAFF.

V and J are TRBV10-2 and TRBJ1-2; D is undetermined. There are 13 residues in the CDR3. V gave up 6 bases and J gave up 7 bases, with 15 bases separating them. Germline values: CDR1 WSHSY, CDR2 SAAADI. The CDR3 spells CASRRNSESGYTF. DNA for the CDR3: TGCGCCAGCAGACGGAACAGTGAAAGTGGCTACACCTTC.

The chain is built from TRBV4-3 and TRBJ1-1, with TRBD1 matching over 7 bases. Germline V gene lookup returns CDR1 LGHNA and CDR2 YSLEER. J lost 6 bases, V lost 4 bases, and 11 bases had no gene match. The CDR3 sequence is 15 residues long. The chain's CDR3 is CASSLLTGAYAEAFF. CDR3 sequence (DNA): TGCGCCAGCAGCCTACTTACAGGGGCGTACGCTGAAGCTTTCTTT.

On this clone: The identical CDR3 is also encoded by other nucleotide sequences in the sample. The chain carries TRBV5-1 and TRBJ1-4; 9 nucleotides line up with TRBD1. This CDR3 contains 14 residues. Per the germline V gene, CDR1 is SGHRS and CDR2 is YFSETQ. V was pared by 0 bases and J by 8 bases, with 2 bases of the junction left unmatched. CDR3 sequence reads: CASSLAGQGEKLFF. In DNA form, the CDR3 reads TGCGCCAGCAGCTTGGCCGGACAGGGGGAAAAACTGTTTTTT. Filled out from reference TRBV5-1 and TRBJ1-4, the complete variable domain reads KAGVTQTPRYLIKTRGQQVTLSCSPISGHRSVSWYQQTPGQGLQFLFEYFSETQRNKGNFPGRFSGRQFSNSRSEMNVSTLELGDSALYLCASSLAGQGEKLFFGSGTQLSVL.

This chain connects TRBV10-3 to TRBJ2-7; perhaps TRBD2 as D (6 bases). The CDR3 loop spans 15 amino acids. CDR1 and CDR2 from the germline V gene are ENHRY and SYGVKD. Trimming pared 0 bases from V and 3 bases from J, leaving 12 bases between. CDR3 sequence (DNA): TGTGCCATCAGTGAGTCGACTAGAAAATACTACGAGCAGTACTTC. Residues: CAISESTRKYYEQYF.

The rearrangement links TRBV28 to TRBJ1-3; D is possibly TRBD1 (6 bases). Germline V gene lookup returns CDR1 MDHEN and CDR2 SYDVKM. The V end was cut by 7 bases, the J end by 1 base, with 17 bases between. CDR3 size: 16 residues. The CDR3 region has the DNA TGTGCCAGCACCCCCCTGCCAGACAGGTCTGGAAACACCATATATTTT. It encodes CASTPLPDRSGNTIYF. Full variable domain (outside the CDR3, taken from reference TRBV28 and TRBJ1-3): DVKVTQSSRYLVKRTGEKVFLECVQDMDHENMFWYRQDPGLGLRLIYFSYDVKMKEKGDIPEGYSVSREKKERFSLILESASTNQTSMYLCASTPLPDRSGNTIYFGEGSWLTVV.

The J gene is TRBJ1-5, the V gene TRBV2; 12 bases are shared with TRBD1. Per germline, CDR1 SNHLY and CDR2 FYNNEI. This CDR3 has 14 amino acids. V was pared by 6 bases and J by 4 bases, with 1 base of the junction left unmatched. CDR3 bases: TGTGCCAGCAGGGGACAGGGGGCGAATCAGCCCCAGCATTTT. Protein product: CASRGQGANQPQHF. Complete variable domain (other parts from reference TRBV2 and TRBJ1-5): EPEVTQTPSHQVTQMGQEVILRCVPISNHLYFYWYRQILGQKVEFLVSFYNNEISEKSEIFDDQFSVERPDGSNFTLKIRSTKLEDSAMYFCASRGQGANQPQHFGDGTRLSIL.

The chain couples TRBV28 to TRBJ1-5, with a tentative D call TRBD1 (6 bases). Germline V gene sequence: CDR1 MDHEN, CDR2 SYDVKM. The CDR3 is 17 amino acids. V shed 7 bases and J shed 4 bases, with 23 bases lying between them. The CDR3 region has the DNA TGTGCCAGCACCGCGGGACAACCGAGGGGGGAAAATCAGCCCCAGCATTTT. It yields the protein CASTAGQPRGENQPQHF. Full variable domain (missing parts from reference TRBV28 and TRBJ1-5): DVKVTQSSRYLVKRTGEKVFLECVQDMDHENMFWYRQDPGLGLRLIYFSYDVKMKEKGDIPEGYSVSREKKERFSLILESASTNQTSMYLCASTAGQPRGENQPQHFGDGTRLSIL.

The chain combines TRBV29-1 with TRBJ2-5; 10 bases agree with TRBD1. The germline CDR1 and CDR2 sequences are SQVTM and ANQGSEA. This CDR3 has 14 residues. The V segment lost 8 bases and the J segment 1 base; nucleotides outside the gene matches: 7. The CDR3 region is CSTRDRGFQETQYF. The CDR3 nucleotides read TGCAGCACCCGGGACAGGGGATTCCAAGAGACCCAGTACTTC.

The CDR3 DNA follows: TGTGCCAGCAGCCCATTCACAGGGGATTCACCCCTCCACTTT. It encodes CASSPFTGDSPLHF. The V gene is TRBV9, the J gene TRBJ1-6; TRBD1 matches 7 bases. The junction had 6 bases not matched to a gene; V was cut back by 4 bases and J by 8 bases. Germline V CDR1 and CDR2: SGDLS, YYNGEE. This CDR3 has 14 amino acids.

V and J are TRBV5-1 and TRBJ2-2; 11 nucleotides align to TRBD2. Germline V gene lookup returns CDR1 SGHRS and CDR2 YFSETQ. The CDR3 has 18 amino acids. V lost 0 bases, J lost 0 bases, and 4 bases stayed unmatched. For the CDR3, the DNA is TGCGCCAGCAGCTTGGTTCCTAGCGGGGGGACGAACACCGGGGAGCTGTTTTTT. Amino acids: CASSLVPSGGTNTGELFF.

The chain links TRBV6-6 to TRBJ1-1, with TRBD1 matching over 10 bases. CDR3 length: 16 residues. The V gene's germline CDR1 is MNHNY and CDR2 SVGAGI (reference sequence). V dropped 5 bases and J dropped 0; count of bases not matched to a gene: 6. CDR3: CASSPGTGVMNTEAFF. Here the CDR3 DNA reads TGTGCCAGCAGTCCCGGGACAGGGGTTATGAACACTGAAGCTTTCTTT.

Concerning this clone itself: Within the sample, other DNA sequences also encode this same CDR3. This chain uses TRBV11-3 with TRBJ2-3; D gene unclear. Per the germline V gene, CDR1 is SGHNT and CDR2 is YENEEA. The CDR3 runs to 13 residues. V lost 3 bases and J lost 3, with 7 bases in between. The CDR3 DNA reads TGTGCCAGCAGCTTGGACGGGACAGATACGCAGTATTTT. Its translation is CASSLDGTDTQYF.